The entry below gives a single T cell receptor beta chain sequence along with its context. The data were obtained in a study of cytomegalovirus exposure and HLA in healthy donors. J was trimmed by 1 base and V by 1 base; bases with no gene match: 1. CDR3 length: 15 residues. CDR1 and CDR2 (germline): MDHEN, SYDVKM. TCRdb keeps only in-frame clones here, not all; method: immunoSEQ multiplex PCR. The sample has about 56,000 clones, more than 85% seen once. V is TRBV28 and J is TRBJ1-5; 7 positions match TRBD1. The TCR originated in a young woman in good health and CMV-seronegative. The sample consisted of PBMCs. The CDR3 DNA is TGTGCCAGCAGTTTATACAGGGGAAGCAATCAGCCCCAGCATTTT. Protein sequence: CASSLYRGSNQPQHF.